This TCR beta chain was sequenced for a study of blood T cell repertoires in COVID-19. The overall study: PBMCs, B-cell-depleted T cells, or T cells were the source of the cDNA or gDNA that made up the material.

This CDR3 has 14 amino acids. Germline assignment: CDR1 MNHNS and CDR2 SASEGT. The germline V and J ends were trimmed by 3 bases and 0 bases, with 7 bases remaining between them. Original data processing: It was from reference gene primer amplification that nucleated cell counts were estimated. Clones were read by immunoSEQ multiplex PCR, and TCRdb kept only the in-frame ones, dropping some. The V and J calls and the clone size are those of that table, but D and trimming were determined from the DNA. Of 150,000 to 200,000 clones in the sample, approximately 80% are singletons; the top ten hold about a tenth.

The chain links TRBV6-1 to TRBJ2-3; D is unresolved. Sequenced: peripheral blood. The origin of this receptor is a human donor in a cohort sampled during active COVID-19. In DNA form, the CDR3 reads TGTGCCAGCAGTGACAGATCTAGCACAGATACGCAGTATTTT. Protein: CASSDRSSTDTQYF.